This passage covers 24 T cell receptor beta chains from one sample sequenced in a study of T-cell reconstitution after alpha-beta-depleted transplantation in children. Using unique molecular identifiers, the investigators prepared the TCRbeta library. Each CDR3 protein is one row after TCRdb ran MiXCR on the PCR reads. The sample has roughly 420,000 distinct CDR3 sequences; 16% are singletons. The sequencing used PBMCs, mostly from graft donor cells, collected 360 days after TCRalphabeta/CD19-depleted stem cell transplant. Source of these receptors: a boy younger than two who had a stem cell transplant for Wiskott-Aldrich syndrome, so the T cells may come from the graft donor.

A single count supports this clonotype. The chain employs TRBV7-9 and TRBJ2-1; no reliable D call. Germline CDR1 is SEHNR and CDR2 is FQNEAQ (reference sequence). The CDR3 is 12 residues long. The ends were cut back, 2 bases at V and 9 bases at J, with 8 bases in the middle. CDR3 in DNA: TGTGCCAGCAGCTTAATAGTTGCTGAGCAGTTCTTC. Protein product: CASSLIVAEQFF.

As to this clonotype: Germline and junction disagree at one end, which may indicate a read error. Written as DNA, the CDR3 is TGCTGTGCTAGAGATGGTTCACGGTTGGGGATTCAAGAGACCCAGTACTTC. The encoded protein is CCARDGSRLGIQETQYF. The chain couples TRBV20-1 to TRBJ2-5, with no clear D. This CDR3 region has 17 residues. In germline, CDR1 is DFQATT, CDR2 SNEGSKA (reference sequence).

This clonotype was seen a handful of times. The CDR3 nucleotides are TGTGCCAGCTCACCAGAAAAACAGAACAAATACTCCTACGAGCAGTACTTC. Residues: CASSPEKQNKYSYEQYF. The gene calls are TRBV18 and TRBJ2-7, with D hard to call. The length of the CDR3 is 17 residues. CDR1 and CDR2 from the germline V gene are KGHSH and LQKENI. Trimming took off 2 bases at V and 0 bases at J, with 17 bases between the two ends.

This clonotype was observed a handful of times. The gene calls are TRBV7-7 and TRBJ2-7; perhaps TRBD1 as D (5 bases). The length of the CDR3 is 15 residues. CDR1 and CDR2 (germline): SSHAT, FNYEAQ (reference sequence). V dropped 2 bases and J dropped 2 bases, with 13 bases sitting between them. This CDR3 is CASSLFHGAAYEQYF. The CDR3 nucleotides read TGTGCCAGCAGCTTATTCCATGGGGCAGCCTACGAGCAGTACTTC. The whole variable domain, filled in from reference TRBV7-7 and TRBJ2-7, reads GAGVSQSPRYKVTKRGQDVTLRCDPISSHATLYWYQQALGQGPEFLTYFNYEAQPDKSGLPSDRFSAERPEGSISTLTIQRTEQRDSAMYRCASSLFHGAAYEQYFGPGTRLTVT.

The sample holds a few counts of this clonotype. The chain links TRBV6-5 to TRBJ2-5; 14 bases line up with TRBD2. The length of the CDR3 is 17 residues. The J segment lost 1 base and the V segment lost 2 bases, leaving 3 bases of the junction unmatched. Per germline, CDR1 MNHEY and CDR2 SVGAGI. The CDR3, as DNA: TGTGCCAGCAGTTACCGGACTAGCGGGGGGTTCCAAGAGACCCAGTACTTC. Translation: CASSYRTSGGFQETQYF.

This clonotype was observed a handful of times. The gene calls are TRBV5-1 and TRBJ2-3; D ambiguous. The CDR3 is made up of 16 amino acids. The germline gives CDR1 SGHRS, CDR2 YFSETQ. The V and J ends lost 0 bases and 2 bases respectively, with 13 bases between them. CDR3 region: CASSLVSGADTDTQYF. The DNA for the CDR3 is TGCGCCAGCAGCTTGGTATCAGGAGCCGACACAGATACGCAGTATTTT.

In its sample, this clonotype was seen a few times. V is TRBV5-1 and J is TRBJ2-3; no firm D call. V lost 0 bases to trimming and J lost 2 bases, with 10 bases between them. The CDR3 runs to 15 residues. Germline loops: CDR1 SGHRS, CDR2 YFSETQ. The CDR3 DNA sequence: TGCGCCAGCAGCTTGGCCATGGCTTTCACAGATACGCAGTATTTT. As protein: CASSLAMAFTDTQYF.

This clonotype showed up just a few times. V gene TRBV10-3 combines with J gene TRBJ2-1, with TRBD2 matching 11 bases. Germline values: CDR1 ENHRY, CDR2 SYGVKD. The CDR3 sequence is 21 residues long. V trimming: 2 bases; J trimming: 6 bases; junction bases outside the gene matches: 21. CDR3 nucleotides: TGTGCCATCAGTGAGCGTATACTTAACCGGCCCCCCGGGACTAGCGGCAATGAGCAGTTCTTC. It codes for CAISERILNRPPGTSGNEQFF.

The chain couples TRBV4-3 to TRBJ2-1, with a possible D match to TRBD2 (6 bases). The germline gives CDR1 LGHNA, CDR2 YSLEER. This CDR3 has 14 residues. The ends were cut back, 1 base at V and 5 bases at J, with 9 bases in the middle. CDR3 coding DNA: TGCGCCAGCAGCCAAGGGGACTTCAACAATGAGCAGTTCTTC. It codes for CASSQGDFNNEQFF.

The rearrangement joins TRBV2 to TRBJ1-4, with D maybe TRBD1 (5 bases). CDR1 is SNHLY, CDR2 FYNNEI, per germline. The CDR3 spans 13 residues. V lost 3 bases and J lost 8, with 10 bases in between. The CDR3 bases are TGTGCCAGCAGTGAGGGGACGCCGGAAAAACTGTTTTTT. Its translation is CASSEGTPEKLFF.

This clonotype was recorded a few times. The chain combines TRBV29-1 with TRBJ2-7; no firm D call. Trimming cost V 4 bases and J 3 bases, with 13 bases left between them. CDR1 is SQVTM, CDR2 ANQGSEA, per germline. The CDR3 has 13 amino acids. In nucleotides, the CDR3 is TGCAGCGTTGTTCTCGAGCCTAACTACGAGCAGTACTTC. Protein sequence: CSVVLEPNYEQYF.

J is TRBJ2-5 and V is TRBV5-1, with 12 bases aligning to TRBD2. V lost 0 bases and J lost 5; bases outside the gene matches: 8. CDR1 and CDR2 from the germline V gene are SGHRS and YFSETQ. CDR3 length equals 17 residues. The DNA of the CDR3 is TGCGCCAGCAGCTTGGAGACTAGCGGGGGTTCGTGGGAGACCCAGTACTTC. It codes for CASSLETSGGSWETQYF.

This clonotype was seen a handful of times. This chain connects TRBV12-3 or TRBV12-4 to TRBJ1-4; no clear D. V dropped 6 bases and J dropped 10 bases, with 18 bases sitting between them. This CDR3 has 14 residues. For the CDR3, the DNA is TGTGCCAGCAGCAAACAGAGCCCTTCGGGAAAACTGTTTTTT. Translation: CASSKQSPSGKLFF.

This clonotype was recorded at least ten times. The V and J genes are TRBV12-3 or TRBV12-4 and TRBJ2-5, with 7 bases that match TRBD1. This CDR3 region has 16 residues. V lost 4 bases and J lost 5; bases outside the gene matches: 13. Written as DNA, the CDR3 is TGTGCCAGCAGTTCCTTGACAGGGTGGACACGCGAGACCCAGTACTTC. Amino acid sequence: CASSSLTGWTRETQYF.

The chain links TRBV6-1 to TRBJ2-1, with D tentatively TRBD1 (7 bases). The V end was cut by 10 bases, the J end by 4 bases, with 17 bases between. Per germline, CDR1 MNHNS and CDR2 SASEGT. This CDR3 spans 14 amino acids. CDR3 nucleotides: TGTGCCACCCACAGGGGAGGCCCTTACAATGAGCAGTTCTTC. Protein sequence: CATHRGGPYNEQFF.

This CDR3 reads CASQGDPQETQYF. CDR3 nucleotide sequence: TGTGCCTCTCAAGGGGACCCACAAGAGACCCAGTACTTC. V and J are TRBV10-3 and TRBJ2-5; either TRBD1 or TRBD2 may fit D (5 bases each). This CDR3 region has 13 residues. Trimming removed 11 bases at V and 2 bases at J, with 15 bases between. Germline CDR1 and CDR2: ENHRY and SYGVKD.

The chain employs TRBV7-9 and TRBJ1-4; 7 bases match TRBD1. The CDR3 totals 14 residues. Germline assignment: CDR1 SEHNR and CDR2 FQNEAQ (reference sequence). V trimming: 7 bases; J trimming: 7 bases; junction bases outside the gene matches: 9. The CDR3 protein is CASTHRQGGEKLFF. In nucleotides, the CDR3 is TGTGCCAGCACCCACCGACAGGGTGGTGAAAAACTGTTTTTT.

The rearrangement uses TRBV20-1 and TRBJ1-6; no definite D call. This CDR3 is 15 amino acids long. Germline lookup yields CDR1 DFQATT and CDR2 SNEGSKA (reference sequence). V shed 3 bases and J shed 8 bases, with 17 bases lying between them. The CDR3 spells CSASVHPDSDSPLHF. The CDR3 DNA sequence: TGCAGTGCTAGCGTACATCCGGACTCGGATTCACCCCTCCACTTT.

This clonotype was counted ten times or more. The chain links TRBV7-9 to TRBJ2-2; D is ambiguous. V was clipped by 1 base and J by 5 bases, with 5 bases between them. Germline V gene lookup returns CDR1 SEHNR and CDR2 FQNEAQ (reference sequence). The CDR3 covers 13 residues. Written as DNA, the CDR3 is TGTGCCAGCAGCTTAGGCCCGACCGGGGAGCTGTTTTTT. Translating it yields CASSLGPTGELFF.

V is TRBV30 and J is TRBJ2-5; possible D gene TRBD1, 6 bases. There are 15 residues in the CDR3. Germline V gene lookup returns CDR1 GTSNPN and CDR2 SVGIG (reference sequence). V was shortened by 0 bases and J by 3 bases, with 14 bases between the two germline ends. CDR3 in amino acids: CAWSVLWSGEETQYF. DNA of the CDR3: TGTGCCTGGAGTGTACTTTGGTCAGGGGAAGAGACCCAGTACTTC.

In this sample, this clonotype turned up a few times. The genes are TRBV30 and TRBJ2-5, with 7 bases matching TRBD1. This CDR3 has 12 residues. Trimming cost V 6 bases and J 5 bases; bases outside gene matches: 6. CDR1 and CDR2 from the germline V gene are GTSNPN and SVGIG (reference sequence). CDR3 bases: TGTGCCTGCAAGACAGGGTACGAGACCCAGTACTTC. Translation gives CACKTGYETQYF.

This sequence joins TRBV7-9 and TRBJ2-1; TRBD2 agrees at 13 bases. This CDR3 has 15 amino acids. CDR1 SEHNR and CDR2 FQNEAQ come from the germline V gene (reference sequence). Trimming cost V 7 bases and J 10 bases; bases outside gene matches: 10. The CDR3 region is CASTKEGTSGIEQFF. CDR3 DNA: TGTGCCAGCACCAAAGAAGGGACTAGCGGGATCGAGCAGTTCTTC.

The chain combines TRBV4-2 with TRBJ2-1, with 7 bases matching TRBD2. This CDR3 contains 15 residues. Germline-derived CDR1 and CDR2 are LGHNA and YNFKEQ. The V gene end was trimmed by 2 bases and the J gene end by 4 bases; junction bases not matched to a gene: 5. The DNA of the CDR3 is TGTGCCAGCAGCCAACCCGGTAGCGGGTACAATGAGCAGTTCTTC. It specifies CASSQPGSGYNEQFF.

To note about this clonotype: The conserved phenylalanine or tryptophan is not found at the CDR3 terminus, so this likely reflects a read error. The chain couples TRBV14 to TRBJ2-1; 7 bases are shared with TRBD1. The trim removed 4 bases at V and 9 bases at J, leaving 3 bases unmatched. This CDR3 spans 12 amino acids. Germline CDR1 is SGHDN and CDR2 is FVKESK. DNA of the CDR3: TGTGCCAGCAGCCCTACAGGGGTTGAGCAGTTCTTA. Translation gives CASSPTGVEQFL.